A single sample is the source of the 5 T cell receptor beta chains below, sequenced in a study of blood T cell repertoires in COVID-19 (dated by TCRdb to between 2020 and 2021). The method behind the library was the immunoSEQ multiplex PCR assay. Imported from immuneACCESS, the table was reduced by TCRdb to in-frame sequences with V and J called. These copies leave out some clones; in studies compared against another copy, an unresolved V gene accounts for under half, and the cause of the remainder is not known. In all, the sample holds 130,000 to 150,000 clones, and roughly 76% of those were seen once. The leading ten clones occupy 7% to 10% of the sample. Sequencing was performed on peripheral blood. The receptor source for this set is a human donor with acute or convalescent COVID-19. The donor label of this sample is uncertain.

The chain joins TRBV15 to TRBJ1-5; 7 bases are shared with TRBD1. The CDR3 is 17 amino acids. Losses at the gene ends were 0 bases for V and 5 bases for J; bases not matched to a gene: 10. Looked up from germline, CDR1 is LNHNV and CDR2 is YYDKDF (reference sequence). The CDR3 loop reads CATSRDGQVGLYQPQHF. CDR3 nucleotide sequence: TGTGCCACCAGCAGAGACGGACAGGTCGGATTATATCAGCCCCAGCATTTT.

The rearrangement uses TRBV19 and TRBJ2-2, with 10 bases fitting TRBD2. From germline, CDR1 is LNHDA and CDR2 SQIVND (reference sequence). CDR3 length equals 16 residues. V shed 6 bases, J shed 4 bases, and the junction held 8 bases outside the gene matches. The CDR3, as DNA: TGTGCCAGTAGACGACTAGCGGGTGGAAGCACCGGGGAGCTGTTTTTT. Translated: CASRRLAGGSTGELFF.

The chain combines TRBV6-5 with TRBJ1-5; TRBD1 matches at 8 bases. V was clipped by 10 bases and J by 2 bases; unmatched bases: 10. This CDR3 is built from 15 residues. CDR1 and CDR2 (germline): MNHEY, SVGAGI. In DNA form, the CDR3 reads TGTGCCACCCTCAGGTGGGGACAGGGCAATCAGCCCCAGCATTTT. The encoded protein is CATLRWGQGNQPQHF.

The rearrangement links TRBV7-9 to TRBJ2-3; D is unclear. The ends were cut back, 2 bases at V and 0 bases at J, with 12 bases in the middle. The CDR3 loop spans 16 amino acids. Germline CDR1 and CDR2: SEHNR and FQNEAQ (reference sequence). The CDR3 is CASSLWNSGSTDTQYF. CDR3 coding DNA: TGTGCCAGCAGCTTATGGAATTCCGGGAGCACAGATACGCAGTATTTT.

This sequence joins TRBV4-1 and TRBJ1-1; perhaps TRBD1 as D (5 bases). Deletions cut 1 base from V and 4 bases from J, with 13 bases between. CDR3 size: 15 residues. Germline V gives CDR1 MGHRA, CDR2 YSYEKL. CDR3 DNA sequence: TGCGCCAGCAGCCAAGTGGGGGGTTTGAGCACTGAAGCTTTCTTT. Amino acids: CASSQVGGLSTEAFF.